Following are 14 T cell receptor beta chains from one sample sequenced in a study of graft-versus-host responses after intestinal transplantation. The repertoire was sequenced with immunoSEQ multiplex PCR; TCRdb's copy has only in-frame clones and lacks some. The profile covers over 1,500 clones, with more than 75% appearing a single time and more than 15% taken by the ten largest. Lymphocytes (intraepithelial and lamina propria) were released by processing the graft tissue. This specimen was ileum tissue, taken 12 days after intestinal transplant. Receptors originate from a human patient who received an intestinal transplant, so some T cells may come from the graft donor.

V gene TRBV19 combines with J gene TRBJ1-4; D is undetermined. CDR3 length: 11 amino acids. Germline-derived CDR1 and CDR2 are LNHDA and SQIVND (reference sequence). V gave up 8 bases and J gave up 8 bases, with 9 bases separating them. The DNA of the CDR3 is TGTGCCAGTGGATTGGGAGAAAAACTGTTTTTT. It translates to CASGLGEKLFF.

The gene calls are TRBV4-1 and TRBJ1-1; D ambiguous. Trimming took 1 base from V and 4 from J, leaving 13 bases between them. The CDR3 contains 15 residues. Per germline, CDR1 MGHRA and CDR2 YSYEKL. The CDR3 region is CASSQVAGGTTEAFF. DNA for the CDR3: TGCGCCAGCAGCCAAGTGGCGGGAGGAACCACTGAAGCTTTCTTT.

The chain has TRBV12-5 and TRBJ2-7; TRBD2 agrees at 11 bases. V lost 4 bases, J lost 3 bases, and 17 bases stayed unmatched. The CDR3 is 19 residues long. CDR1 is LGHNT, CDR2 FRNRAP, per germline. CDR3 residues: CASGYDRARTSGPRYEQYF. The CDR3 DNA sequence: TGTGCTAGTGGTTACGACAGGGCGAGGACTAGCGGGCCCCGCTACGAGCAGTACTTC.

The chain employs TRBV19 and TRBJ2-7; 7 bases agree with TRBD1. This CDR3 region has 15 residues. Germline CDR1 LNHDA, CDR2 SQIVND (reference sequence). Unmatched junction bases numbered 7, after V lost 5 bases and J lost 0 bases. CDR3 nucleotide sequence: TGTGCCAGTAGTCCAACAGACAGGGTCTCCTACGAGCAGTACTTC. Its protein product is CASSPTDRVSYEQYF.

V usage is TRBV11-1 and J usage is TRBJ2-1, with D tentatively TRBD1 or TRBD2 (5 bases each). The germline CDR1 and CDR2 sequences are SGHAT and FQDESV (reference sequence). The CDR3 extends over 13 amino acids. The V end lost 5 bases, the J end lost 8 bases, and 13 bases lay between the germline ends. For the CDR3, the DNA is TGTGCCAGCAGCCGGGACCATGGGGATGAGCAGTTCTTC. This encodes CASSRDHGDEQFF.

This rearrangement joins TRBV7-7 to TRBJ2-7; a weak D match, TRBD2 (6 bases). The CDR3 has 15 amino acids. The germline CDR1 and CDR2 sequences are SSHAT and FNYEAQ (reference sequence). The germline V and J ends were trimmed by 5 bases and 3 bases, with 17 bases remaining between them. CDR3 coding DNA: TGTGCCAGCAGCCTTGTGACTGGAGGGAACTACGAGCAGTACTTC. Amino acid sequence: CASSLVTGGNYEQYF.

The rearrangement uses TRBV11-2 and TRBJ2-1; TRBD2 agrees at 10 bases. Germline V gene data show CDR1 as SGHAT and CDR2 as FQNNGV. V lost 4 bases and J lost 3; bases outside the gene matches: 6. The CDR3 has 16 residues. The CDR3 region has the DNA TGTGCCAGCAGCTACCCCCCTAGCGGGAGCTACAATGAGCAGTTCTTC. Translated, it gives CASSYPPSGSYNEQFF.

This chain joins TRBV29-1 and TRBJ1-2, with D perhaps matching TRBD1 (6 bases). Trimming took off 0 bases at V and 3 bases at J, with 20 bases between the two ends. From germline, CDR1 is SQVTM and CDR2 ANQGSEA. The CDR3 runs to 17 residues. CDR3 sequence (DNA): TGCAGCGTTGAAGACTACGGGGGGGGCCAGCTTTACTATGGCTACACCTTC. The encoded protein is CSVEDYGGGQLYYGYTF.

The chain is built from TRBV4-2 and TRBJ2-1; the D gene could be TRBD1 or TRBD2 (5 bases each). Germline CDR1 LGHNA, CDR2 YNFKEQ. There are 13 residues in the CDR3. V lost 0 bases and J 8 bases, leaving 8 bases between the germline ends. The CDR3 nucleotides are TGTGCCAGCAGCCAAGATTTGGGGGATGAGCAGTTCTTC. Its translation is CASSQDLGDEQFF.

The chain couples TRBV19 to TRBJ2-3, with D perhaps TRBD1 (6 bases). This CDR3 has 15 amino acids. From germline, CDR1 is LNHDA and CDR2 SQIVND (reference sequence). The germline V and J ends were trimmed by 2 bases and 0 bases, with 9 bases remaining between them. CDR3 coding DNA: TGTGCCAGTAGTATATCGACAGGTAGCACAGATACGCAGTATTTT. Translating it yields CASSISTGSTDTQYF.

The chain joins TRBV27 to TRBJ1-6; D unclear. V was clipped by 5 bases and J by 6 bases, with 11 bases between them. Germline CDR1 reads MNHEY; CDR2 reads SMNVEV (reference sequence). This CDR3 spans 14 amino acids. This chain's CDR3 is CASSPGSGNSPLHF. Written as DNA, the CDR3 is TGTGCCAGCAGTCCGGGATCTGGTAATTCACCCCTCCACTTT.

The chain recombines TRBV10-3 with TRBJ2-5; TRBD2 aligns across 9 bases. V lost 6 bases, J lost 1 base, and 3 bases stayed unmatched. The CDR3 length is 14 residues. The germline V gene encodes CDR1 ENHRY and CDR2 SYGVKD. CDR3 in DNA: TGTGCCATCAGAACTAGCGGGTCCCAAGAGACCCAGTACTTC. Its translation is CAIRTSGSQETQYF.

This sequence joins TRBV7-3 and TRBJ2-1, with D unclear. This CDR3 region has 12 residues. Germline V CDR1 and CDR2: SGHTA, FQGTGA. V was clipped by 5 bases and J by 7 bases, with 9 bases between them. CDR3 bases: TGTGCCAGCAGCGCGAACGGAAATGAGCAGTTCTTC. Amino acids: CASSANGNEQFF.

This clone was seen only once. The same CDR3 is also encoded by other DNA sequences in this sample. The chain employs TRBV9 and TRBJ2-3; D could derive from TRBD1 or TRBD2 (5 bases each). The CDR3 contains 13 residues. Germline values: CDR1 SGDLS, CDR2 YYNGEE. The germline V and J ends were trimmed by 2 bases and 3 bases, with 7 bases remaining between them. The CDR3, as DNA: TGTGCCAGCAGCGTTGGGGGTACAGATACGCAGTATTTT. This translates into CASSVGGTDTQYF.